Listed below are T cell receptor beta chains from one sample, sequenced in a study of cytomegalovirus exposure and HLA in healthy donors. Sequencing used immunoSEQ multiplex PCR; TCRdb keeps in-frame clones, though not all of them. This sample has 220,000 or so clones, with approximately 88% found just once. The specimen was PBMCs. The source is a woman aged 30 to 39 in good health and CMV-seropositive. Both conserved end residues are part of each CDR3. The order of the fields is V gene, D gene, J gene, clone size, CDR3 protein, CDR3 DNA. A D gene is named only where the DNA matches it firmly. Some rows mark clone size as missing; the rest say once, few, many or name a class of expanded clone.

V gene: TRBV4-1; D gene: -; J gene: TRBJ1-5; clone size: few; CDR3 protein: CASSTRTDQPQHF; CDR3 DNA: TGCGCCAGCAGCACTCGCACTGATCAGCCCCAGCATTTT
V gene: TRBV5-1; D gene: -; J gene: TRBJ2-7; clone size: -; CDR3 protein: CASRVLNEQYF; CDR3 DNA: TGCGCCAGCAGGGTTTTGAACGAGCAGTACTTC
V gene: TRBV7-9; D gene: TRBD1; J gene: TRBJ1-1; clone size: -; CDR3 protein: CASSDRQGGGTEAFF; CDR3 DNA: TGTGCCAGCAGCGACCGACAGGGGGGCGGTACTGAAGCTTTCTTT
V gene: TRBV19; D gene: -; J gene: TRBJ2-6; clone size: -; CDR3 protein: CASSRGFAELSGANVLTF; CDR3 DNA: TGTGCCAGTAGTCGGGGGTTTGCAGAGCTCTCTGGGGCCAACGTCCTGACTTTC
V gene: TRBV19; D gene: -; J gene: TRBJ2-5; clone size: -; CDR3 protein: CASSRGSSTQGTQYF; CDR3 DNA: TGTGCCAGTAGTAGGGGTAGTAGCACCCAGGGGACCCAGTACTTC
V gene: TRBV6-1; D gene: -; J gene: TRBJ1-2; clone size: -; CDR3 protein: CASSVFPTIVPDRHYGYTF; CDR3 DNA: TGTGCCAGCAGTGTCTTCCCTACTATTGTACCGGACCGGCACTATGGCTACACCTTC
V gene: TRBV7-6; D gene: TRBD1; J gene: TRBJ2-7; clone size: -; CDR3 protein: CASSMPGQGAVYEQYF; CDR3 DNA: TGTGCCAGCAGCATGCCGGGACAGGGGGCAGTATACGAGCAGTACTTC
V gene: TRBV2; D gene: TRBD1; J gene: TRBJ1-4; clone size: once; CDR3 protein: CASSSGGATTNEKLFF; CDR3 DNA: TGTGCCAGCAGTTCAGGGGGTGCAACTACTAATGAAAAACTGTTTTTT
V gene: TRBV5-6; D gene: -; J gene: TRBJ2-5; clone size: once; CDR3 protein: CASSLFAGYEGETQYF; CDR3 DNA: TGTGCCAGCAGCTTGTTTGCGGGGTATGAGGGAGAGACCCAGTACTTC
V gene: TRBV27; D gene: -; J gene: TRBJ2-1; clone size: -; CDR3 protein: CASSYWGGTYNEQFF; CDR3 DNA: TGTGCCAGCAGTTACTGGGGCGGGACCTACAATGAGCAGTTCTTC
V gene: TRBV7-8; D gene: -; J gene: TRBJ1-5; clone size: -; CDR3 protein: CASSFGNQPQHF; CDR3 DNA: TGTGCCAGCAGCTTTGGAAATCAGCCCCAGCATTTT
V gene: TRBV6-1; D gene: -; J gene: TRBJ1-5; clone size: -; CDR3 protein: CASSDPGRYQPQHF; CDR3 DNA: TGTGCCAGCAGTGACCCTGGGCGTTATCAGCCCCAGCATTTT
V gene: TRBV28; D gene: -; J gene: TRBJ2-7; clone size: -; CDR3 protein: CARSLEFRGRHYEQYF; CDR3 DNA: TGTGCCAGGAGTTTAGAGTTTAGGGGCAGGCACTACGAGCAGTACTTC
V gene: TRBV2; D gene: TRBD1; J gene: TRBJ2-1; clone size: -; CDR3 protein: CASRVGQGSYNEQFF; CDR3 DNA: TGTGCCAGCAGGGTCGGACAGGGGTCCTACAATGAGCAGTTCTTC
V gene: TRBV5-1; D gene: TRBD2; J gene: TRBJ2-2; clone size: -; CDR3 protein: CASSLAGTRGTGELFF; CDR3 DNA: TGCGCCAGCAGCTTGGCCGGGACTAGGGGTACCGGGGAGCTGTTTTTT
V gene: TRBV4-1; D gene: TRBD2; J gene: TRBJ2-7; clone size: -; CDR3 protein: CASGKTSGTYEQYF; CDR3 DNA: TGCGCCAGCGGGAAGACTAGCGGGACCTACGAGCAGTACTTC
V gene: TRBV29-1; D gene: -; J gene: TRBJ2-3; clone size: few; CDR3 protein: CSVEGNREGIGTDTQYF; CDR3 DNA: TGCAGCGTTGAAGGGAACAGGGAAGGTATCGGCACAGATACGCAGTATTTT
V gene: TRBV30; D gene: TRBD1; J gene: TRBJ2-1; clone size: -; CDR3 protein: CAWTRTGNEDEQFF; CDR3 DNA: TGTGCCTGGACCCGGACAGGGAATGAGGATGAGCAGTTCTTC
V gene: TRBV7-6; D gene: -; J gene: TRBJ1-1; clone size: few; CDR3 protein: CASRPSWNTEAFF; CDR3 DNA: TGTGCCAGCAGGCCCAGTTGGAACACTGAAGCTTTCTTT
V gene: TRBV12-5; D gene: -; J gene: TRBJ1-2; clone size: -; CDR3 protein: CASGLETHYGYTF; CDR3 DNA: TGTGCTAGTGGTCTAGAAACCCACTATGGCTACACCTTC
V gene: TRBV10-1; D gene: -; J gene: TRBJ1-4; clone size: once; CDR3 protein: CASSESGIEKLFF; CDR3 DNA: TGCGCCAGCAGTGAGTCGGGAATCGAAAAACTGTTTTTT
V gene: TRBV18; D gene: -; J gene: TRBJ1-1; clone size: -; CDR3 protein: CASSPRGTVNTEAFF; CDR3 DNA: TGTGCCAGCTCACCACGCGGGACCGTGAACACTGAAGCTTTCTTT
V gene: TRBV5-6; D gene: -; J gene: TRBJ2-1; clone size: -; CDR3 protein: CASSLSTPSSYNEQFF; CDR3 DNA: TGTGCCAGCAGCCTAAGCACACCCAGCTCCTACAATGAGCAGTTCTTC
V gene: TRBV11-2; D gene: -; J gene: TRBJ2-5; clone size: -; CDR3 protein: CASSPARGETQYF; CDR3 DNA: TGTGCCAGCAGTCCTGCCCGGGGGGAGACCCAGTACTTC
V gene: TRBV30; D gene: -; J gene: TRBJ2-2; clone size: -; CDR3 protein: CAWSKVSGELFF; CDR3 DNA: TGTGCCTGGAGTAAGGTATCCGGGGAGCTGTTTTTT
V gene: TRBV19; D gene: -; J gene: TRBJ2-7; clone size: -; CDR3 protein: CASSKGSANSYEQYF; CDR3 DNA: TGTGCCAGTAGTAAGGGGAGCGCGAATTCCTACGAGCAGTACTTC
V gene: TRBV7-9; D gene: TRBD2; J gene: TRBJ2-1; clone size: -; CDR3 protein: CASSLGASGTNEQFF; CDR3 DNA: TGTGCCAGCAGCTTAGGGGCTAGCGGGACGAATGAGCAGTTCTTC
V gene: TRBV28; D gene: -; J gene: TRBJ1-1; clone size: once; CDR3 protein: CASSLDGVMGTEAFF; CDR3 DNA: TGTGCCAGCAGTTTAGACGGGGTCATGGGCACTGAAGCTTTCTTT
V gene: TRBV6-1; D gene: -; J gene: TRBJ2-7; clone size: -; CDR3 protein: CASSEVREQYF; CDR3 DNA: TGTGCCAGCAGTGAAGTCCGCGAGCAGTACTTC
V gene: TRBV30; D gene: TRBD1; J gene: TRBJ1-2; clone size: -; CDR3 protein: CAWRNLGQGLYGYTF; CDR3 DNA: TGTGCCTGGAGGAACCTGGGACAGGGGCTCTATGGCTACACCTTC
V gene: TRBV2; D gene: TRBD1; J gene: TRBJ2-1; clone size: -; CDR3 protein: CASSATGAKQFF; CDR3 DNA: TGTGCCAGCAGTGCGACAGGGGCCAAGCAGTTCTTC
V gene: TRBV30; D gene: TRBD1; J gene: TRBJ1-2; clone size: -; CDR3 protein: CAWDRGQSTLANYGYTF; CDR3 DNA: TGTGCCTGGGACAGGGGGCAATCCACGTTAGCTAACTATGGCTACACCTTC
V gene: TRBV9; D gene: TRBD1; J gene: TRBJ2-2; clone size: once; CDR3 protein: CASSVQGAGTGELFF; CDR3 DNA: TGTGCCAGCAGCGTACAGGGGGCTGGCACCGGGGAGCTGTTTTTT
V gene: TRBV5-4; D gene: -; J gene: TRBJ1-2; clone size: -; CDR3 protein: CASSLIGQNYGYTF; CDR3 DNA: TGTGCCAGCAGCTTGATAGGGCAGAACTATGGCTACACCTTC
V gene: TRBV7-8; D gene: -; J gene: TRBJ2-1; clone size: -; CDR3 protein: CASSLAAVASSYNEQFF; CDR3 DNA: TGTGCCAGCAGCTTAGCCGCGGTAGCGAGCTCCTACAATGAGCAGTTCTTC
V gene: TRBV27; D gene: -; J gene: TRBJ1-2; clone size: -; CDR3 protein: CASSFRGGLDLANYGYTF; CDR3 DNA: TGTGCCAGCAGTTTCCGGGGTGGACTCGATTTGGCCAACTATGGCTACACCTTC
V gene: TRBV6-5; D gene: TRBD1; J gene: TRBJ2-7; clone size: -; CDR3 protein: CASRGDRASYEQYF; CDR3 DNA: TGTGCCAGCAGGGGGGACAGGGCCTCCTACGAGCAGTACTTC